This note documents a single T cell receptor (beta chain) sequence. The 5'RACE template-switching step produced TCR cDNA and added a universal primer site and UMIs. Each CDR3 protein gets one entry after TCRdb re-called the 5' RACE reads with MiXCR. The sample lists under 200,000 distinct CDR3 sequences, approximately 11% seen once, with 35% to 40% in the top ten. This CDR3 has 15 amino acids. CDR1 and CDR2 from the germline V gene are MNHNY and SVGAGI (reference sequence). V was cut by 6 bases and J by 4 bases, with 16 bases left in between. This record belongs to a study of T cells after yellow fever vaccination.

The origin of this receptor is a man between 18 and 35 years old who received the YFV17D yellow fever vaccine. Sample: CD8+ T cells sorted from PBMCs, taken 15 days after the yellow fever booster vaccination. The rearrangement joins TRBV6-6 to TRBJ1-3; TRBD1 might be the D (6 bases). CDR3 bases: TGTGCCAGCAGCCTGAACAGGGTGGGGGGAAACACCATATATTTT. Its translation is CASSLNRVGGNTIYF.